This T cell receptor (beta chain) was sequenced in a study of cytomegalovirus exposure and HLA in healthy donors. General observations from the study: Across donors, presence/absence analyses took sequencing depth to be roughly uniform.

Details on this clone: What it recognizes is unknown.

Primers: 60 Vbeta forward and 13 Jbeta reverse. Here immunoSEQ multiplex PCR was the method, and the copy in TCRdb shows in-frame clones only, minus some. In all, the sample yields roughly 42,000 clones. This clonotype was obtained from a man between 25 and 39 years old in good health and CMV-seronegative. The sequenced sample consisted of PBMCs.

In DNA form, the CDR3 reads TGTGCCAGCAGGCGCTCACTAGCGGGGGCCTCTGGGGCCAACGTCCTGACTTTC. This sequence encodes CASRRSLAGASGANVLTF. The chain has TRBV9 and TRBJ2-6; 11 bases line up with TRBD2. CDR1 is SGDLS, CDR2 YYNGEE, per germline. The V gene end was trimmed by 5 bases and the J gene end by 0 bases; junction bases not matched to a gene: 7. There are 18 residues in the CDR3.